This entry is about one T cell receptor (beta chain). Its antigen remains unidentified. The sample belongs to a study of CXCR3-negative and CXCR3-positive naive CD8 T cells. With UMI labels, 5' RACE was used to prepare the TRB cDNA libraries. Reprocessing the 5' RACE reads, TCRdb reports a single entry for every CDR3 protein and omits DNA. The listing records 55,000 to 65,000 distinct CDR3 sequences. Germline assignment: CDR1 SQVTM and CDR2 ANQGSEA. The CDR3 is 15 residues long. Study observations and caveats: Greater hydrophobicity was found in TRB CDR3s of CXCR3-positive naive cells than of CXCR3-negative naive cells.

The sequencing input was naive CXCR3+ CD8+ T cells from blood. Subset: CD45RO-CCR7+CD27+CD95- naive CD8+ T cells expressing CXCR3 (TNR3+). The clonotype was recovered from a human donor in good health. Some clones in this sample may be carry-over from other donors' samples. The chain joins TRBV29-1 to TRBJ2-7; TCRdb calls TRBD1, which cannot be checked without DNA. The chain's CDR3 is CSVDANGQGAYEQYF.